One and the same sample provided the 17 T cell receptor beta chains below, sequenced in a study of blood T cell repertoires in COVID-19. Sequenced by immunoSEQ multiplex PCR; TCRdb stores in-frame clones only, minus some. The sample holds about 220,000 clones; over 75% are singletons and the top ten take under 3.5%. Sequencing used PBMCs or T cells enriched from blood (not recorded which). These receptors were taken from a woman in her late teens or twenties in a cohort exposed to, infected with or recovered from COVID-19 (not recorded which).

The CDR3 sequence: CASRLTSGEYTGELFF. CDR3 coding DNA: TGCGCCAGCAGACTAACTAGCGGAGAATACACCGGGGAGCTGTTTTTT. V and J are TRBV5-1 and TRBJ2-2; TRBD2 agrees at 8 bases. Trimming at V came to 5 bases and at J to 3 bases, leaving 9 bases not matched to a gene. This CDR3 contains 16 residues. Germline assignment: CDR1 SGHRS and CDR2 YFSETQ.

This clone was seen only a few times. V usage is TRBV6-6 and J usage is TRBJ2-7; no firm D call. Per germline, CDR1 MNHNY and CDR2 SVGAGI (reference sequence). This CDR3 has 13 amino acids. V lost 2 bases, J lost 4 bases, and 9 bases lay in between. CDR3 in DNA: TGTGCCAGCAGTTACGAGGTGCGGTACGAGCAGTACTTC. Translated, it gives CASSYEVRYEQYF.

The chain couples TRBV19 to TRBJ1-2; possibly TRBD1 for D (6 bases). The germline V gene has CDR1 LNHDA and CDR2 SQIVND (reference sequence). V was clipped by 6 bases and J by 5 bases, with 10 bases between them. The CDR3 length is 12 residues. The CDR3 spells CASRDSPYGYTF. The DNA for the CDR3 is TGTGCCAGTAGGGACAGCCCTTATGGCTACACCTTC.

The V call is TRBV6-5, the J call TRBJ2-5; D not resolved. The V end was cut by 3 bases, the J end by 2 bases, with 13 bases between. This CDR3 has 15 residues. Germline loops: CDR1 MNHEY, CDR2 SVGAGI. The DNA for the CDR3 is TGTGCCAGCAGTTATATGGCGGCGGCACAAGAGACCCAGTACTTC. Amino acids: CASSYMAAAQETQYF.

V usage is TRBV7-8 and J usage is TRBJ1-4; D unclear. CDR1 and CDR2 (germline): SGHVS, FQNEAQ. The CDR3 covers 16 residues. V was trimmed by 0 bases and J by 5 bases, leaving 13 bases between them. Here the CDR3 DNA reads TGTGCCAGCAGCTTAGCCTGGCCTTCAGTAAATGAAAAACTGTTTTTT. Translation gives CASSLAWPSVNEKLFF.

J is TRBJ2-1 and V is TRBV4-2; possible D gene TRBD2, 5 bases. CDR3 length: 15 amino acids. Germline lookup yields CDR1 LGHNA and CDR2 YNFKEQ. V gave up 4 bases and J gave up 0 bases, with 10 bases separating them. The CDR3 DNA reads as TGTGCCAGCAGCCTTCCGGGGAGCTCCTACAATGAGCAGTTCTTC. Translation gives CASSLPGSSYNEQFF.

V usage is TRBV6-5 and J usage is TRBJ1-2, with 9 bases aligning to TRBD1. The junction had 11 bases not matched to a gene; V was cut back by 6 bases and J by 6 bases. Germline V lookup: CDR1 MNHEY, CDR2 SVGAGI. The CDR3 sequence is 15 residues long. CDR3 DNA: TGTGCCAGCAGCACCGACAGGGGGAGAGCTGATGGCTACACCTTC. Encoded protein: CASSTDRGRADGYTF.

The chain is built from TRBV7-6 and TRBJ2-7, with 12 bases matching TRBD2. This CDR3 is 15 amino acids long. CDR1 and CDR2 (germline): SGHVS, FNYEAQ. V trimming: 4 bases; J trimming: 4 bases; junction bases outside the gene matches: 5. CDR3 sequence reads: CASSSLAGGPYEQYF. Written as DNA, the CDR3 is TGTGCCAGCAGCTCGCTAGCGGGAGGGCCTTACGAGCAGTACTTC.

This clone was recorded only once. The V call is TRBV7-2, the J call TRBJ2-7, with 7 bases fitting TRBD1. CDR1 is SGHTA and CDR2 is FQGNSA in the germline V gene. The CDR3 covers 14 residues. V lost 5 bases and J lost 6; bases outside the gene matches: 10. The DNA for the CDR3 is TGTGCCAGCAGCATCGGCACGAACAGGGGCGAGCAGTACTTC. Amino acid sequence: CASSIGTNRGEQYF.

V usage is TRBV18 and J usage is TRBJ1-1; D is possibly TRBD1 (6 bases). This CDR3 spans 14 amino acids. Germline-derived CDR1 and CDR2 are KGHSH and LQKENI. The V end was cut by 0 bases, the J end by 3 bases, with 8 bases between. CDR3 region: CASSPPGGDTEAFF. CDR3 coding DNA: TGTGCCAGCTCACCACCAGGGGGTGACACTGAAGCTTTCTTT.

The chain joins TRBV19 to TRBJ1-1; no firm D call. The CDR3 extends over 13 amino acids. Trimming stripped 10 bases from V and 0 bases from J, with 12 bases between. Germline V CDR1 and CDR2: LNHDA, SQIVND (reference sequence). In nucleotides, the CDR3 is TGTGCCACCAGAGAGGCACTGAACACTGAAGCTTTCTTT. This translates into CATREALNTEAFF.

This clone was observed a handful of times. This CDR3 reads CASSDGGWQFF. In DNA form, the CDR3 reads TGTGCCAGCAGTGACGGAGGTTGGCAGTTCTTC. This chain connects TRBV2 to TRBJ2-1; D might be TRBD2 (5 bases). Trimming stripped 3 bases from V and 12 bases from J, with 9 bases between. Germline lookup yields CDR1 SNHLY and CDR2 FYNNEI. The CDR3 extends over 11 amino acids.

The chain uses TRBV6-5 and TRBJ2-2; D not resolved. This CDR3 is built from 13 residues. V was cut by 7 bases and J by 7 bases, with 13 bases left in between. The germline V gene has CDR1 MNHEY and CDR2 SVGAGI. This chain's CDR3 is CASIRGIIGELFF. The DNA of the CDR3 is TGTGCCAGCATCCGCGGAATTATCGGGGAGCTGTTTTTT.

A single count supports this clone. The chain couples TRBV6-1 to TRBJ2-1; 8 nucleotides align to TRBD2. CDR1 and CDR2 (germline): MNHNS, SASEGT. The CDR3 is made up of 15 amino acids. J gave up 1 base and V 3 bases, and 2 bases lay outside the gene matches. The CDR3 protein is CASSDTSGSYNEQFF. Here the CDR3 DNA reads TGTGCCAGCAGTGACACTAGCGGATCCTACAATGAGCAGTTCTTC.

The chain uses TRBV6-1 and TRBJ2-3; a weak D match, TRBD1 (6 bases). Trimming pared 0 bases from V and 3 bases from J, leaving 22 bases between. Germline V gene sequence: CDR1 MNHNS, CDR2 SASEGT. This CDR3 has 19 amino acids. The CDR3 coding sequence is TGTGCCAGCAGTGAAGCGCTTTGGAAAAAATTCGGACAGACAGATACGCAGTATTTT. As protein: CASSEALWKKFGQTDTQYF.

CDR3 region: CASTDTPRGYGYTF. CDR3 coding DNA: TGTGCCAGTACCGATACCCCGAGGGGGTATGGCTACACCTTC. V is TRBV19 and J is TRBJ1-2, with a tentative D call TRBD1 (6 bases). CDR3 size: 14 residues. CDR1 is LNHDA and CDR2 is SQIVND in the germline V gene (reference sequence). V was clipped by 7 bases and J by 5 bases, with 17 bases between them.

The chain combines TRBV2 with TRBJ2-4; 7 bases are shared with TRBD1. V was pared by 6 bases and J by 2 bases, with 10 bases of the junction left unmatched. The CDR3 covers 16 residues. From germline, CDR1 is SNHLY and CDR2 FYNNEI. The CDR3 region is CASRAGGFNPKNIQYF. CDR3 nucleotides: TGTGCCAGCAGAGCAGGGGGTTTCAATCCCAAAAACATTCAGTACTTC.